These 21 T cell receptor beta chains were all obtained from the same sample, sequenced in a study of metastatic and nonmetastatic thyroid tumors. TCRdb redid the clone calls on the PCR reads using MiXCR. The sample contains tens of thousands of clones, 25% to 30% of which appear only once. Among the patients, none had received any treatment before thyroid surgery. The sequencing sample was made of blood. The receptors derive from a male donor with papillary thyroid cancer or a benign thyroid nodule (not recorded which). Some clones in this sample may be carry-over from other donors' samples.

This clone occurred many times. A much more abundant neighbour one base away suggests this may be a read error. Other DNA sequences in the sample encode the same CDR3. The chain carries TRBV11-2 and TRBJ1-3, with D uncertain. Looked up from germline, CDR1 is SGHAT and CDR2 is FQNNGV. The CDR3 has 13 residues. CDR3 residues: CASSLEVIGPMYF. For the CDR3, the DNA is TGTGCCAGCAGCTTAGAGGTTATAGGACCCATGTATTTT. The whole variable domain, remainder taken from reference TRBV11-2 and TRBJ1-3, is EAGVAQSPRYKIIEKRQSVAFWCNPISGHATLYWYQQILGQGPKLLIQFQNNGVVDDSQLPKDRFSAERLKGVDSTLKIQPAKLEDSAVYLCASSLEVIGPMYFGEGSWLTVV.

The chain uses TRBV30 and TRBJ2-1; TRBD2 aligns across 8 bases. J lost 3 bases, V lost 2 bases, and 3 bases had no gene match. The CDR3 contains 14 residues. CDR1 GTSNPN and CDR2 SVGIG come from the germline V gene (reference sequence). The CDR3 DNA sequence: TGTGCCTGGAGTTGGCTAGCGGGCTACAATGAGCAGTTCTTC. Residues: CAWSWLAGYNEQFF. Looking up the rest from reference TRBV30 and TRBJ2-1 gives the full variable domain: SQTIHQWPATLVQPVGSPLSLECTVEGTSNPNLYWYRQAAGRGLQLLFYSVGIGQISSEVPQNLSASRPQDRQFILSSKKLLLSDSGFYLCAWSWLAGYNEQFFGPGTRLTVL.

The V gene is TRBV29-1, the J gene TRBJ2-7, with D perhaps matching TRBD2 (7 bases). Deletions cut 7 bases from V and 9 bases from J, with 19 bases between. The CDR3 is 12 amino acids. Germline V CDR1 and CDR2: SQVTM, ANQGSEA. DNA for the CDR3: TGCAGCGGGGGCGTGGGGGGGCGCGGGCAGTACTTC. Protein: CSGGVGGRGQYF.

This clone was recorded at least ten times. The chain joins TRBV28 to TRBJ2-7; a possible D gene is TRBD1 (5 bases). The V end was cut by 5 bases, the J end by 4 bases, with 9 bases between. The germline CDR1 and CDR2 sequences are MDHEN and SYDVKM. This CDR3 spans 12 amino acids. The CDR3 spells CASSETDYEQYF. DNA for the CDR3: TGTGCCAGCAGTGAGACAGATTACGAGCAGTACTTC.

This clone was observed a few times. The chain is built from TRBV29-1 and TRBJ2-7; maybe TRBD2 (6 bases). V was clipped by 6 bases and J by 5 bases, with 17 bases between them. CDR3 length: 13 residues. Germline V gives CDR1 SQVTM, CDR2 ANQGSEA. Written as DNA, the CDR3 is TGCAGCGTGGATGCGGGGAGCCTGGACGAGCAGTACTTC. Encoded protein: CSVDAGSLDEQYF.

This clone was seen a handful of times. V is TRBV12-5 and J is TRBJ2-5; D is unclear. CDR1 and CDR2 from the germline V gene are LGHNT and FRNRAP. The CDR3 has 12 amino acids. V lost 1 base to trimming and J lost 5 bases, with 5 bases between them. CDR3 amino acids: CASGLGLETQYF. CDR3 in DNA: TGTGCTAGTGGTTTGGGCTTGGAGACCCAGTACTTC.

In this sample, this clone turned up a few times. The rearrangement uses TRBV27 and TRBJ2-7; either TRBD1 or TRBD2 may fit D (5 bases each). V was shortened by 6 bases and J by 5 bases, with 20 bases between the two germline ends. The CDR3 is 15 amino acids. In germline, CDR1 is MNHEY, CDR2 SMNVEV (reference sequence). The CDR3 region is CASSKTRGSTNEQYF. The CDR3 DNA follows: TGTGCCAGCAGCAAGACGAGGGGATCGACGAACGAGCAGTACTTC.

In this sample, this clone turned up a few times. The V and J genes are TRBV4-3 and TRBJ1-2; a weak D match, TRBD1 (5 bases). Germline V gene sequence: CDR1 LGHNA, CDR2 YSLEER. Between the trimmed V and J ends, which lost 0 bases and 9 bases, there was a span of 17 bases. The CDR3 has 15 residues. The chain's CDR3 is CASSQDRTRRGRYTF. The CDR3 DNA sequence: TGCGCCAGCAGCCAAGATAGAACCCGAAGGGGCCGCTACACCTTC.

The V and J genes are TRBV3-1 and TRBJ2-7; the D gene is possibly TRBD2 (6 bases). Germline V gene lookup returns CDR1 LGHDT and CDR2 YNNKEL (reference sequence). There are 13 residues in the CDR3. Trimming removed 4 bases at V and 1 base at J, with 8 bases between. CDR3 bases: TGTGCCAGCAGCCTCGGGAGATCCTACGAGCAGTACTTC. It encodes CASSLGRSYEQYF.

The chain combines TRBV20-1 with TRBJ2-1; no definite D call. The germline V gene encodes CDR1 DFQATT and CDR2 SNEGSKA (reference sequence). The CDR3 has 16 amino acids. V lost 3 bases and J 4 bases, leaving 19 bases between the germline ends. The DNA for the CDR3 is TGCAGTGCTAGTCAAACTGGCCCCTTGGCTTACAATGAGCAGTTCTTC. Amino acid sequence: CSASQTGPLAYNEQFF.

This clone has just a few counts. The V gene is TRBV15, the J gene TRBJ2-6, with no clear D. The CDR3 length is 13 residues. Germline assignment: CDR1 LNHNV and CDR2 YYDKDF (reference sequence). The V and J ends lost 6 bases and 3 bases respectively, with 6 bases between them. The CDR3 sequence is CATSFRGANVLTF. CDR3 in DNA: TGTGCCACCAGTTTTCGTGGGGCCAACGTCCTGACTTTC. Together with reference TRBV15 and TRBJ2-6, the CDR3 gives the full variable domain: DAMVIQNPRYQVTQFGKPVTLSCSQTLNHNVMYWYQQKSSQAPKLLFHYYDKDFNNEADTPDNFQSRRPNTSFCFLDIRSPGLGDTAMYLCATSFRGANVLTFGAGSRLTVL.

The rearrangement links TRBV28 to TRBJ1-2; D not certain. CDR3 length: 12 amino acids. Germline CDR1 is MDHEN and CDR2 is SYDVKM. Deletions cut 4 bases from V and 1 base from J, with 4 bases between. CDR3: CASSYLNYGYTF. The CDR3 DNA reads TGTGCCAGCAGTTACCTTAACTATGGCTACACCTTC.

This clone appeared many times. The V gene is TRBV19, the J gene TRBJ2-3, with 10 bases aligning to TRBD2. Germline assignment: CDR1 LNHDA and CDR2 SQIVND (reference sequence). The CDR3 is made up of 15 amino acids. V was pared by 3 bases and J by 5 bases, with 5 bases of the junction left unmatched. The CDR3 here is CASSMEASGGDTQYF. The CDR3 region has the DNA TGTGCCAGTAGTATGGAGGCTAGCGGGGGAGATACGCAGTATTTT.

This clone was counted many times. The rearrangement joins TRBV6-4 to TRBJ2-3; 7 bases agree with TRBD2. The V gene end was trimmed by 4 bases and the J gene end by 0 bases; junction bases not matched to a gene: 1. The V gene's germline CDR1 is MRHNA and CDR2 SNTAGT. This CDR3 contains 14 residues. As DNA, the CDR3 is TGTGCCAGCAGTGTTAGCGGGAGCACAGATACGCAGTATTTT. Translating gives CASSVSGSTDTQYF.

This clone was seen a few times. This chain uses TRBV6-5 with TRBJ2-1, with 7 bases identical to TRBD2. Trimming took 3 bases from V and 9 from J; bases not matched to a gene: 2. This CDR3 contains 12 residues. CDR1 and CDR2 (germline): MNHEY, SVGAGI. The CDR3 reads CASSYSGLEQFF. Written as DNA, the CDR3 is TGTGCCAGCAGTTATAGCGGGCTTGAGCAGTTCTTC.

The V call is TRBV20-1, the J call TRBJ2-1; TRBD2 agrees at 10 bases. CDR1 is DFQATT and CDR2 is SNEGSKA in the germline V gene (reference sequence). The CDR3 has 16 amino acids. The junction had 17 bases not matched to a gene; V was cut back by 5 bases and J by 10 bases. The CDR3 loop reads CSAPSGTSVMGGEQFF. DNA of the CDR3: TGCAGTGCTCCCTCCGGGACTAGCGTCATGGGGGGGGAGCAGTTCTTC.

The rearrangement uses TRBV5-1 and TRBJ2-7, with D unclear. The CDR3 totals 11 residues. Germline loops: CDR1 SGHRS, CDR2 YFSETQ. V was trimmed by 4 bases and J by 4 bases, leaving 6 bases between them. The CDR3 reads CASSTEYEQYF. CDR3 nucleotide sequence: TGCGCCAGCAGCACGGAATACGAGCAGTACTTC.

This clone was detected ten times or more. The chain employs TRBV24-1 and TRBJ1-1; D is ambiguous. This CDR3 spans 13 amino acids. The V end was cut by 4 bases, the J end by 1 base, with 6 bases between. Germline CDR1 is KGHDR and CDR2 is SFDVKD. CDR3 residues: CATSENTNTEAFF. The CDR3 bases are TGTGCCACCAGTGAAAACACGAACACTGAAGCTTTCTTT.

This clone was counted at least ten times. One end of the junction is discordant with germline, which a read error may explain. The chain uses TRBV27 and TRBJ2-7; TRBD1 or TRBD2 may be the D gene (6 bases each). CDR3 length: 17 residues. The germline V gene has CDR1 MNHEY and CDR2 SMNVEV (reference sequence). CDR3 in amino acids: CASSLFGRGRSSGEQYF. CDR3 DNA: TGTGCCAGCAGCTTATTCGGTCGGGGGCGATCTTCTGGAGAGCAGTACTTC.

J is TRBJ1-1 and V is TRBV7-8, with unresolved D. Trimming removed 1 base at V and 5 bases at J, with 11 bases between. The CDR3 has 14 amino acids. CDR1 is SGHVS and CDR2 is FQNEAQ in the germline V gene. As DNA, the CDR3 is TGTGCCAGCAGCTTAGTTCCGTTTAGTACTGAAGCTTTCTTT. Translating it yields CASSLVPFSTEAFF.

In DNA form, the CDR3 reads TGTGCCAGCAGCCTGGAAATAGGACAGGATTACGAGCAGTACTTC. Protein: CASSLEIGQDYEQYF. The chain uses TRBV5-4 and TRBJ2-7, with 7 bases identical to TRBD1. This CDR3 comprises 15 residues. CDR1 and CDR2 (germline): SGHNT, YYREEE (reference sequence). The trim removed 4 bases at V and 4 bases at J, leaving 11 bases unmatched.